This T cell receptor (beta chain) was identified during a study of blood T cell repertoires in COVID-19. Sequencing was performed with immunoSEQ multiplex PCR; in TCRdb, only in-frame clones are kept and a portion is missing. The table lists 90,000 to 150,000 clones, about 83% of them singletons, with about 3.9% in the top ten. CDR3 length equals 16 residues. V dropped 6 bases and J dropped 2 bases, with 16 bases sitting between them. Germline V gives CDR1 MRHNA, CDR2 SNTAGT. This receptor was obtained from a man aged 55-75 years with acute or convalescent COVID-19. The chain combines TRBV6-4 with TRBJ2-2, with D perhaps TRBD2 (6 bases). Sequenced material: peripheral blood. The CDR3 coding sequence is TGTGCCAGCAGCCCACTAGCTGGCGTTAACACCGGGGAGCTGTTTTTT. Its translation is CASSPLAGVNTGELFF.